This entry lists 30 T cell receptor beta chains sequenced from one sample in a study of radiotherapy plus CTLA-4 blockade in lung cancer. Measured with immunoSEQ multiplex PCR; TCRdb has only the in-frame clones, and not every one. The sample includes about 62,000 clones, approximately 80% seen only once; the top ten take around 4.8%. This specimen was peripheral blood, taken from a patient treated with radiotherapy plus ipilimumab. The receptor source for this set is a human donor with non-small cell lung cancer who had a complete response to radiotherapy plus ipilimumab.

This clone was found a few times. V gene TRBV7-2 combines with J gene TRBJ2-4; TRBD1 aligns across 9 bases. V dropped 5 bases and J dropped 7; count of bases not matched to a gene: 3. Germline loops: CDR1 SGHTA, CDR2 FQGNSA. The CDR3 loop spans 13 amino acids. CDR3 nucleotides: TGTGCCAGCAGCCCCGGGACAGGGAACATTCAGTACTTC. Translated, it gives CASSPGTGNIQYF.

In its sample, this clone was seen once. The chain uses TRBV29-1 and TRBJ2-5, with D perhaps TRBD1 or TRBD2 (6 bases each). The germline V gene has CDR1 SQVTM and CDR2 ANQGSEA. This CDR3 contains 12 residues. The V end was cut by 3 bases, the J end by 5 bases, with 10 bases between. The CDR3 protein is CSVDRGRETQYF. The CDR3 DNA follows: TGCAGCGTTGATCGGGGGCGGGAGACCCAGTACTTC.

This clone has more than one count but fewer than ten. This chain uses TRBV7-8 with TRBJ2-1, with 8 nucleotides matching TRBD2. Germline-derived CDR1 and CDR2 are SGHVS and FQNEAQ. V trimming: 2 bases; J trimming: 6 bases; junction bases outside the gene matches: 9. The CDR3 runs to 16 residues. The DNA for the CDR3 is TGTGCCAGCAGCTTAAGACAACTAGCGGTCCCCAATGAGCAGTTCTTC. Its protein is CASSLRQLAVPNEQFF.

The chain combines TRBV6-6 with TRBJ2-7; 9 bases line up with TRBD1. After removal of 5 bases from V and 4 bases from J, the junction contained 9 bases not matched to a gene. The germline V gene encodes CDR1 MNHNY and CDR2 SVGAGI (reference sequence). This CDR3 is 15 amino acids long. CDR3 nucleotide sequence: TGTGCCAGCAGTCCCCCCCAACAGGGGGCTTACGAGCAGTACTTC. Protein sequence: CASSPPQQGAYEQYF.

This chain's CDR3 is CASSSSGIEQFF. The CDR3 region has the DNA TGCGCCAGCAGCTCTAGCGGGATTGAGCAGTTCTTC. The chain employs TRBV10-1 and TRBJ2-1; 9 bases are a match to TRBD2. Germline V lookup: CDR1 WNHNN, CDR2 SYGVQD (reference sequence). The CDR3 contains 12 residues. V shed 6 bases and J 9 bases; nucleotides not matched to a gene: 3.

This chain links TRBV7-2 with TRBJ2-7, with TRBD1 identical over 10 bases. Germline CDR1 SGHTA, CDR2 FQGNSA. V was clipped by 6 bases and J by 9 bases; unmatched bases: 11. This CDR3 region has 14 residues. CDR3 loop: CASSLGTGTGVQYF. CDR3 nucleotides: TGTGCCAGCAGTTTGGGAACCGGGACAGGGGTGCAGTACTTC.

The chain employs TRBV18 and TRBJ2-5, with D tentatively TRBD2 (5 bases). CDR3 length equals 14 residues. Deletions cut 1 base from V and 7 bases from J, with 13 bases between. CDR1 and CDR2 (germline): KGHSH, LQKENI. The CDR3 loop reads CASSPLIGKGTQYF. CDR3 coding DNA: TGTGCCAGCTCACCACTCATCGGGAAAGGGACCCAGTACTTC.

J is TRBJ1-5 and V is TRBV6-5; 9 bases are shared with TRBD1. This CDR3 is built from 15 residues. V dropped 6 bases and J dropped 6; count of bases not matched to a gene: 9. CDR1 and CDR2 (germline): MNHEY, SVGAGI. The CDR3 spells CASRPTGGSSQPQHF. CDR3 DNA: TGTGCCAGCAGGCCAACAGGGGGCTCGAGTCAGCCCCAGCATTTT.

The chain combines TRBV27 with TRBJ2-3; possibly TRBD2 for D (5 bases). Germline CDR1 is MNHEY and CDR2 is SMNVEV (reference sequence). This CDR3 has 14 amino acids. V was shortened by 4 bases and J by 4 bases, with 12 bases between the two germline ends. The CDR3 nucleotides read TGTGCCAGCAGTTCCGGGGTGGGGTCAGATACGCAGTATTTT. It yields the protein CASSSGVGSDTQYF.

This rearrangement joins TRBV10-1 to TRBJ2-6; 8 positions match TRBD1. Germline V gene data show CDR1 as WNHNN and CDR2 as SYGVQD (reference sequence). Unmatched junction bases numbered 2, after V lost 3 bases and J lost 4 bases. CDR3 size: 15 residues. CDR3 protein: CASSDQGAGANVLTF. As DNA, the CDR3 is TGCGCCAGCAGTGACCAGGGGGCCGGGGCCAACGTCCTGACTTTC.

The chain recombines TRBV5-4 with TRBJ2-2; 12 nucleotides line up with TRBD2. Germline V gives CDR1 SGHNT, CDR2 YYREEE (reference sequence). The CDR3 contains 19 residues. The V segment lost 0 bases and the J segment 5 bases; nucleotides outside the gene matches: 11. The CDR3 protein is CASSLGSSLAGGPTGELFF. The CDR3, as DNA: TGTGCCAGCAGCTTGGGCTCATCGCTAGCGGGAGGGCCGACCGGGGAGCTGTTTTTT.

The chain carries TRBV7-2 and TRBJ1-1; D uncertain. From germline, CDR1 is SGHTA and CDR2 FQGNSA. The V gene lost 8 bases and the J gene lost 1 base, with 20 bases spanning the gap. The CDR3 totals 16 residues. CDR3 protein: CASALRLARSNTEAFF. CDR3 bases: TGTGCCAGCGCATTACGTCTAGCCCGGTCGAACACTGAAGCTTTCTTT.

This chain uses TRBV21-1 with TRBJ2-7; the DNA was not used to check the table's D call, TRBD2. TRBV21-1 represents a pseudogene. CDR3 length equals 17 residues. The CDR3 DNA sequence: TGTGCCAGCAGCAATGCAGCCGCCGAGGTCTACTCCTACGAGCAGTACGTC. This sequence encodes CASSNAAAEVYSYEQYV.

The chain is built from TRBV6-5 and TRBJ2-5; D is ambiguous. The V gene's germline CDR1 is MNHEY and CDR2 SVGAGI. CDR3 length: 13 amino acids. Trimming cost V 6 bases and J 5 bases, with 13 bases left between them. The CDR3 sequence is CASRRATRETQYF. DNA for the CDR3: TGTGCCAGCAGAAGAGCGACCCGGGAGACCCAGTACTTC.

The chain joins TRBV7-8 to TRBJ2-1, with TRBD1 identical over 10 bases. The trim removed 4 bases at V and 4 bases at J, leaving 4 bases unmatched. There are 15 residues in the CDR3. The germline CDR1 and CDR2 sequences are SGHVS and FQNEAQ. The CDR3 nucleotides read TGTGCCAGCAGCTACCGGGACAGGGGTTACAATGAGCAGTTCTTC. Protein: CASSYRDRGYNEQFF.

This chain joins TRBV5-6 and TRBJ2-7; perhaps TRBD2 as D (5 bases). V shed 2 bases and J shed 5 bases, with 11 bases lying between them. CDR1 and CDR2 (germline): SGHDT, YYEEEE. The CDR3 covers 13 residues. The CDR3 is CASSFGEFDEQYF. DNA for the CDR3: TGTGCCAGCAGCTTCGGGGAATTCGACGAGCAGTACTTC.

The V call is TRBV25-1, the J call TRBJ1-1, with 8 nucleotides matching TRBD1. J lost 4 bases, V lost 6 bases, and 7 bases had no gene match. The CDR3 extends over 14 amino acids. Germline values: CDR1 MGHDK, CDR2 SYGVNS. Here the CDR3 reads CASRDTGGGTEAFF. CDR3 nucleotide sequence: TGTGCCAGCAGGGACACAGGGGGGGGCACTGAAGCTTTCTTT.

The chain uses TRBV2 and TRBJ2-3, with 14 positions matching TRBD2. The length of the CDR3 is 14 residues. Germline CDR1 and CDR2: SNHLY and FYNNEI. V gave up 10 bases and J gave up 5 bases; unmatched junction bases: 5. CDR3: CATRLAGGQDTQYF. The CDR3, as DNA: TGTGCCACGCGACTAGCGGGGGGGCAAGATACGCAGTATTTT.

This chain uses TRBV7-2 with TRBJ2-3; 10 bases are a match to TRBD1. After removal of 1 base from V and 2 bases from J, the junction contained 9 bases not matched to a gene. This CDR3 has 18 residues. The germline V gene has CDR1 SGHTA and CDR2 FQGNSA. For the CDR3, the DNA is TGTGCCAGCAGCTTAGGGGGAGACGACAGGGGGCCCACAGATACGCAGTATTTT. Its protein is CASSLGGDDRGPTDTQYF.

This clone has more than one count but fewer than ten. The chain links TRBV7-9 to TRBJ2-5; tentatively, D is TRBD1 (6 bases). With 4 bases removed from V and 4 bases from J, the gap between germline ends came to 13 bases. CDR3 length: 14 amino acids. The germline V gene encodes CDR1 SEHNR and CDR2 FQNEAQ (reference sequence). CDR3 sequence: CASSYRATGETQYF. The DNA for the CDR3 is TGTGCCAGCAGCTACAGGGCCACCGGAGAGACCCAGTACTTC.

This rearrangement joins TRBV6-6 to TRBJ2-5, with 8 positions matching TRBD2. The J segment lost 7 bases and the V segment lost 2 bases, leaving 9 bases of the junction unmatched. Per the germline V gene, CDR1 is MNHNY and CDR2 is SVGAGI (reference sequence). The CDR3 contains 15 residues. The CDR3 coding sequence is TGTGCCAGCAGTTACCCCACGGGGGGGCCGGGGACCCAGTACTTC. Translated: CASSYPTGGPGTQYF.

CDR3 DNA sequence: TGTGCCAGCAGCCCTGCCGCCCAGGGTCAGGGCTACACCTTC. This codes for CASSPAAQGQGYTF. This sequence joins TRBV11-3 and TRBJ1-2; possible D gene TRBD1, 5 bases. Germline CDR1 and CDR2: SGHNT and YENEEA. The CDR3 runs to 14 residues. V lost 5 bases and J 8 bases, leaving 18 bases between the germline ends.

CDR3 DNA sequence: TGTGCCAGCAGCCTAGGGGGGGCGCAAGGCTACACCTTC. Its translation: CASSLGGAQGYTF. This chain connects TRBV7-9 to TRBJ1-2; possibly TRBD1 for D (6 bases). Germline CDR1 reads SEHNR; CDR2 reads FQNEAQ (reference sequence). V lost 5 bases and J lost 8, with 15 bases in between. The CDR3 extends over 13 amino acids.

V gene TRBV4-2 combines with J gene TRBJ2-6, with a weak D call TRBD2 (5 bases). Trimming removed 0 bases from V and 2 bases from J, with 14 bases in between. The germline V gene has CDR1 LGHNA and CDR2 YNFKEQ. The CDR3 has 18 amino acids. CDR3 amino acids: CASSQEPGGLAGANVLTF. The CDR3, as DNA: TGTGCCAGCAGCCAAGAACCAGGAGGATTGGCTGGGGCCAACGTCCTGACTTTC.

The gene calls are TRBV5-1 and TRBJ1-1, with D possibly being TRBD1 (6 bases). The CDR3 has 16 residues. Trimming removed 2 bases at V and 5 bases at J, with 19 bases between. In germline, CDR1 is SGHRS, CDR2 YFSETQ. The CDR3 loop is CASSLTPGGAATEAFF. The CDR3, as DNA: TGCGCCAGCAGCTTAACGCCGGGGGGCGCGGCTACTGAAGCTTTCTTT.

The V and J genes are TRBV5-1 and TRBJ1-6; D not resolved. The CDR3 is made up of 14 amino acids. The germline CDR1 and CDR2 sequences are SGHRS and YFSETQ. The V end was cut by 1 base, the J end by 5 bases, with 7 bases between. In nucleotides, the CDR3 is TGCGCCAGCAGCTTGTTCGGCGATAATTCACCCCTCCACTTT. Translating gives CASSLFGDNSPLHF.

This clone was counted between two and nine times. V is TRBV5-1 and J is TRBJ1-2, with D tentatively TRBD1 (5 bases). Looked up from germline, CDR1 is SGHRS and CDR2 is YFSETQ. The CDR3 length is 15 residues. Trimming pared 4 bases from V and 6 bases from J, leaving 19 bases between. CDR3 sequence (DNA): TGCGCCAGCAGCAACCAGGGTCCCCCTAGGGATGGCTACACCTTC. Its protein is CASSNQGPPRDGYTF. The full variable domain, completed using reference TRBV5-1 and TRBJ1-2, is KAGVTQTPRYLIKTRGQQVTLSCSPISGHRSVSWYQQTPGQGLQFLFEYFSETQRNKGNFPGRFSGRQFSNSRSEMNVSTLELGDSALYLCASSNQGPPRDGYTFGSGTRLTVV.

The chain has TRBV30 and TRBJ1-1; D possibly corresponds to TRBD1 (6 bases). Germline CDR1 and CDR2: GTSNPN and SVGIG (reference sequence). The CDR3 totals 13 residues. Trimming left V 5 bases short and J 1 base short, with 11 bases between. The CDR3 here is CAWSPRGNTEAFF. For the CDR3, the DNA is TGTGCCTGGTCCCCCAGGGGGAACACTGAAGCTTTCTTT.

V usage is TRBV5-1 and J usage is TRBJ2-1, with D possibly TRBD2 on 6 matching bases. Trimming left V 4 bases short and J 0 bases short, with 26 bases between. This CDR3 is 20 amino acids long. Germline V gene sequence: CDR1 SGHRS, CDR2 YFSETQ. CDR3 sequence: CASSVTLATPAFSSYNEQFF. In nucleotides, the CDR3 is TGCGCCAGCAGCGTAACACTAGCCACGCCCGCCTTCAGCTCCTACAATGAGCAGTTCTTC.

In its sample, this clone was seen once. The chain recombines TRBV19 with TRBJ2-5; 11 bases match TRBD2. CDR1 is LNHDA, CDR2 SQIVND, per germline (reference sequence). V was clipped by 3 bases and J by 3 bases; unmatched bases: 3. The CDR3 is 15 amino acids. CDR3 nucleotides: TGTGCCAGTAGTATGGTGGGACTAGCGGAAGAGACCCAGTACTTC. This codes for CASSMVGLAEETQYF.